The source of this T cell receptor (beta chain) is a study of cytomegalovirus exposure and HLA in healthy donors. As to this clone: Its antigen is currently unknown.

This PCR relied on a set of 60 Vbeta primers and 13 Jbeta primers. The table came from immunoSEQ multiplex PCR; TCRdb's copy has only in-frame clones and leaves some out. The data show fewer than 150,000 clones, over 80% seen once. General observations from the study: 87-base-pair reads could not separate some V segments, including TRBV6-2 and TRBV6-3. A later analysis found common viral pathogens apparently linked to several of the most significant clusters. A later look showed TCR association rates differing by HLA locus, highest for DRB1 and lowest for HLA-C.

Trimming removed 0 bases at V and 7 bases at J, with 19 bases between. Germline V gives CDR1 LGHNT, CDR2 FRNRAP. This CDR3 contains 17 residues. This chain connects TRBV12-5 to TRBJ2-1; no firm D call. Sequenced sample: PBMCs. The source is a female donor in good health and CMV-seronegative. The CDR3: CASGLVRSSDFPNEQFF. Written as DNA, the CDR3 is TGTGCTAGTGGTTTGGTAAGGTCCAGTGACTTCCCGAATGAGCAGTTCTTC.